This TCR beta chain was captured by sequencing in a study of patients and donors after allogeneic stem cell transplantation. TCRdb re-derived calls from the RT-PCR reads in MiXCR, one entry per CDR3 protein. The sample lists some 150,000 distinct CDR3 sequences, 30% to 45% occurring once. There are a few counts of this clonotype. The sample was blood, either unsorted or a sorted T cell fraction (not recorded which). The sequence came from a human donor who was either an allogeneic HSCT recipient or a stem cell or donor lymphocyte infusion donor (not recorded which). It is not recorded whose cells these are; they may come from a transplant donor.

CDR3 sequence (DNA): TGCAGTGCGCGGGACGGTCCACCGTCTGGAGATGGCTACACCTTC. Translating gives CSARDGPPSGDGYTF. The V call is TRBV20-1, the J call TRBJ1-2, with D possibly being TRBD1 (5 bases). Germline-derived CDR1 and CDR2 are DFQATT and SNEGSKA (reference sequence). The V end was cut by 6 bases, the J end by 6 bases, with 23 bases between. This CDR3 has 15 amino acids.